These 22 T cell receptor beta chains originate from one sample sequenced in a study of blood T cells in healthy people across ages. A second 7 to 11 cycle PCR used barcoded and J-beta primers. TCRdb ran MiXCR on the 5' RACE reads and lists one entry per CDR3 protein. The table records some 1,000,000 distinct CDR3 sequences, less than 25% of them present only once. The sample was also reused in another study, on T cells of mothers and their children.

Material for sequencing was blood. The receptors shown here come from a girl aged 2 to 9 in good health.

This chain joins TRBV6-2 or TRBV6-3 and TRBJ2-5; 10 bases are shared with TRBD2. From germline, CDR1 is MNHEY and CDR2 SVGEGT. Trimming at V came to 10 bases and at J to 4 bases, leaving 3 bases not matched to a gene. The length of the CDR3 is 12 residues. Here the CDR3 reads CATIAGGETQYF. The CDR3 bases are TGTGCCACCATAGCGGGAGGAGAGACCCAGTACTTC.

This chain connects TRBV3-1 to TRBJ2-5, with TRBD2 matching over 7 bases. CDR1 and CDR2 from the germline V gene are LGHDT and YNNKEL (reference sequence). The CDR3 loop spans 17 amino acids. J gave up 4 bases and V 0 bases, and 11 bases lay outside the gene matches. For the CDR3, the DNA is TGTGCCAGCAGCCAAGATGGCCTAGCGGACCTCCGAGAGACCCAGTACTTC. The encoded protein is CASSQDGLADLRETQYF.

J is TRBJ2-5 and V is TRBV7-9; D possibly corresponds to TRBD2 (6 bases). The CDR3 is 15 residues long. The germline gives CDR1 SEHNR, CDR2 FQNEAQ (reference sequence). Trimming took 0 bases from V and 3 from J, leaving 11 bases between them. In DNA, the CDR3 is TGTGCCAGCAGCTTAGCCTGGGGGGAAGAAGAGACCCAGTACTTC. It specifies CASSLAWGEEETQYF. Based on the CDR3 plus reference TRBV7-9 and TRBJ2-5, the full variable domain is DTGVSQNPRHKITKRGQNVTFRCDPISEHNRLYWYRQTLGQGPEFLTYFQNEAQLEKSRLLSDRFSAERPKGSFSTLEIQRTEQGDSAMYLCASSLAWGEEETQYFGPGTRLLVL.

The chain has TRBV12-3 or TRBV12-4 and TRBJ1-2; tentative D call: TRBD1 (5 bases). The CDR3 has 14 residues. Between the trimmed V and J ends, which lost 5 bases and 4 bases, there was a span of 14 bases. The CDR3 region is CASSLRGPGYGYTF. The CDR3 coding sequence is TGTGCCAGCAGTCTTCGGGGACCAGGCTATGGCTACACCTTC.

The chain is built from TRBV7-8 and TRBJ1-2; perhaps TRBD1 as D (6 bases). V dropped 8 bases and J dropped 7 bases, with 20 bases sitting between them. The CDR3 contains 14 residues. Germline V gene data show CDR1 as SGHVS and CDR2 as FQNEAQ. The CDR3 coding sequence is TGTGCCAGCGCCTTCCAAACAGGGTTGGGTGGCTACACCTTC. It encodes CASAFQTGLGGYTF. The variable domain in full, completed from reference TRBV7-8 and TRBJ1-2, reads GAGVSQSPRYKVAKRGQDVALRCDPISGHVSLFWYQQALGQGPEFLTYFQNEAQLDKSGLPSDRFFAERPEGSVSTLKIQRTQQEDSAVYLCASAFQTGLGGYTFGSGTRLTVV.

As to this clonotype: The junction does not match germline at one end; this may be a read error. CDR3 bases: TGCGCCGGCAGCTTGGGGTGGGGCGGAGAGCAGTACTTC. It yields the protein CAGSLGWGGEQYF. The chain links TRBV5-1 to TRBJ2-7, with TRBD1 as a possible D gene (5 bases). Germline assignment: CDR1 SGHRS and CDR2 YFSETQ. The length of the CDR3 is 13 residues.

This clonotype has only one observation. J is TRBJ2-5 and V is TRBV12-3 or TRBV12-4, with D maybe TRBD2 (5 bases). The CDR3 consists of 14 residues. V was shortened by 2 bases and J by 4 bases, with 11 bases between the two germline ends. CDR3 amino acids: CASSLNRRGETQYF. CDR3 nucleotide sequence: TGTGCCAGCAGTTTAAACCGCCGGGGAGAGACCCAGTACTTC.

CDR3 amino acids: CASSRDSYSEAFF. The CDR3 bases are TGTGCCAGCAGCCGGGACAGCTATAGTGAAGCTTTCTTT. V usage is TRBV11-2 and J usage is TRBJ1-1, with TRBD1 identical over 7 bases. This CDR3 region has 13 residues. V was clipped by 5 bases and J by 7 bases; unmatched bases: 7. Germline V gene sequence: CDR1 SGHAT, CDR2 FQNNGV.

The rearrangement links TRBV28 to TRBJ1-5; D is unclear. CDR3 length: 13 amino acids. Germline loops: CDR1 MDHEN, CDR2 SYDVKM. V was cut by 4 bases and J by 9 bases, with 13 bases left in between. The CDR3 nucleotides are TGTGCCAGCAGTTCAACAAACCTAGGGCCCCAGCATTTT. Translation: CASSSTNLGPQHF.

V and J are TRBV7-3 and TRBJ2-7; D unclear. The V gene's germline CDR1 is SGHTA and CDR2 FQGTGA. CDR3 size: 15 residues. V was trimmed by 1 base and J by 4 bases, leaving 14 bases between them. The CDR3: CASSLNVGGIYEQYF. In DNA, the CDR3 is TGTGCCAGCAGCTTAAATGTGGGTGGTATATACGAGCAGTACTTC.

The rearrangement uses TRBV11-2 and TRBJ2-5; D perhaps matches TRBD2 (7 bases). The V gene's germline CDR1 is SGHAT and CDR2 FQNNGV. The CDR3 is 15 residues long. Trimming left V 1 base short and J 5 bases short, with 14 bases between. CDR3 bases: TGTGCCAGCAGCTTAGGAGGAGGGGGGGCTGAGACCCAGTACTTC. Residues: CASSLGGGGAETQYF.

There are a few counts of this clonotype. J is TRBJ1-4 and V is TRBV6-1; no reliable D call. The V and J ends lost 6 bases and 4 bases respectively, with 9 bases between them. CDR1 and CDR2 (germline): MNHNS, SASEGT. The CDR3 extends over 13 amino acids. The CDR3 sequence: CASRGHINEKLFF. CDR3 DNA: TGTGCCAGCAGAGGGCACATTAATGAAAAACTGTTTTTT.

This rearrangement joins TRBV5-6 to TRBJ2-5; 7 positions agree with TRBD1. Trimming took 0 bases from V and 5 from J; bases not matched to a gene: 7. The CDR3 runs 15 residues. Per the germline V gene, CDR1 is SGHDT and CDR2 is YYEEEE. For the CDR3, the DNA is TGTGCCAGCAGCTTGGGAATTGACAGGGATGAGACCCAGTACTTC. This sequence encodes CASSLGIDRDETQYF.

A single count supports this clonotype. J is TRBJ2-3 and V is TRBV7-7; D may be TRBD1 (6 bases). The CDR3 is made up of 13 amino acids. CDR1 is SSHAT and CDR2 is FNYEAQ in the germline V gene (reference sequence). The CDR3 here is CALRRYRADTQYF. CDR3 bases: TGTGCTCTACGACGGTACAGGGCAGATACGCAGTATTTT.

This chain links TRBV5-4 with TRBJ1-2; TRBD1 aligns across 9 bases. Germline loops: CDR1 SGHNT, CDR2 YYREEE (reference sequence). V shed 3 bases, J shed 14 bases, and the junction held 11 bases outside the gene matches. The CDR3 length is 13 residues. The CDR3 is CASSWKYTGGPTF. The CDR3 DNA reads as TGTGCCAGCAGCTGGAAGTATACAGGGGGCCCAACCTTC.

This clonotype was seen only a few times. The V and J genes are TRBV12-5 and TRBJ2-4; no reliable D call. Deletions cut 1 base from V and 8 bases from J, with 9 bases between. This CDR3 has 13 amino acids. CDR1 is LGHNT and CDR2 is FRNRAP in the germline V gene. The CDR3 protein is CASGLAARDIQYF. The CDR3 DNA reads TGTGCTAGTGGTTTGGCCGCTAGGGACATTCAGTACTTC.

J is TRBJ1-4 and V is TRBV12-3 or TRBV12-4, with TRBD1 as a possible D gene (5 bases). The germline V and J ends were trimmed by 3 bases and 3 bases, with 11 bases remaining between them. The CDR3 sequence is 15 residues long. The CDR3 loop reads CASSFYPGSNEKLFF. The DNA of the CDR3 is TGTGCCAGCAGTTTCTACCCAGGGTCTAATGAAAAACTGTTTTTT.

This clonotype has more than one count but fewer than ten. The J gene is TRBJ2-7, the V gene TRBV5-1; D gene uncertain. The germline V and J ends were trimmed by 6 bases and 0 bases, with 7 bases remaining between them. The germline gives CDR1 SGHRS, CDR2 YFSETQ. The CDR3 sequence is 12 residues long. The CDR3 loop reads CASKPDSYEQYF. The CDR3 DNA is TGCGCCAGCAAACCTGACTCCTACGAGCAGTACTTC.

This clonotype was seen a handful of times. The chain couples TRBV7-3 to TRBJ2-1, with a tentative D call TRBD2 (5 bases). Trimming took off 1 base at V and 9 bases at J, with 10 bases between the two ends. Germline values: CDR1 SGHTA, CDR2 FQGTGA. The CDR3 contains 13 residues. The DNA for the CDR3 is TGTGCCAGCAGCTTAAAGGGAGTGGGTGAGCAGTTCTTC. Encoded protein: CASSLKGVGEQFF. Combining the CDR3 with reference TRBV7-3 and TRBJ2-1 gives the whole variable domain GAGVSQTPSNKVTEKGKYVELRCDPISGHTALYWYRQSLGQGPEFLIYFQGTGAADDSGLPNDRFFAVRPEGSVSTLKIQRTERGDSAVYLCASSLKGVGEQFFGPGTRLTVL.

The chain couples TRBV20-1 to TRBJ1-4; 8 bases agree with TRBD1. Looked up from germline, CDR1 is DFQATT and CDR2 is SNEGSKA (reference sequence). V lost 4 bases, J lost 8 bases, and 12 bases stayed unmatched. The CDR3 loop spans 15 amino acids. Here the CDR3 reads CSAKKPTGVDEKLFF. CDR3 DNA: TGCAGTGCTAAAAAACCGACAGGGGTGGACGAAAAACTGTTTTTT.

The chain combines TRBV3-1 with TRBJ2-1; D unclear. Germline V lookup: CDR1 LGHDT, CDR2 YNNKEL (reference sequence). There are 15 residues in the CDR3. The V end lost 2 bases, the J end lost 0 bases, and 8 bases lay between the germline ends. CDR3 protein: CASSQSLISYNEQFF. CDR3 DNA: TGTGCCAGCAGCCAATCCCTCATCTCCTACAATGAGCAGTTCTTC.

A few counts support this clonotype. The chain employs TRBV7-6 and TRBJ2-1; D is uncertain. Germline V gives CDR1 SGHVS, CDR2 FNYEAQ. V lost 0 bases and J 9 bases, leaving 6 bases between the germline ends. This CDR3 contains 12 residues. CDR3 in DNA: TGTGCCAGCAGCTTAGCCGACGGTGAGCAGTTCTTC. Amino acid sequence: CASSLADGEQFF.